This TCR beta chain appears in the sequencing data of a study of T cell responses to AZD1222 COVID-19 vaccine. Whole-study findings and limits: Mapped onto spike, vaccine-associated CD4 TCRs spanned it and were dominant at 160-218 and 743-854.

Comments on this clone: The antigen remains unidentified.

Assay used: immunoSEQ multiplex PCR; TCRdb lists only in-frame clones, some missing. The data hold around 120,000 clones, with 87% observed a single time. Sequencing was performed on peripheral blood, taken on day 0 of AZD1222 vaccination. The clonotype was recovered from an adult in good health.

CDR3 amino acids: CASNNSETGELFF. In DNA form, the CDR3 reads TGTGCCAGCAACAATAGCGAAACCGGGGAGCTGTTTTTT. The rearrangement joins TRBV7-9 to TRBJ2-2; D is perhaps TRBD2 (5 bases). Per the germline V gene, CDR1 is SEHNR and CDR2 is FQNEAQ (reference sequence). The CDR3 is 13 amino acids. Trimming stripped 7 bases from V and 5 bases from J, with 11 bases between.